This entry lists 30 T cell receptor beta chains sequenced from one sample in a study of blood T cell repertoires in COVID-19. Produced via immunoSEQ multiplex PCR; TCRdb's table is partial and in-frame only. The data contain over 150,000 clones, 94% of them singletons. Sequencing was done on a sample of peripheral blood. The receptor set was obtained from a young man with COVID-19, enrolled during active disease.

This clone has a handful of counts. V usage is TRBV9 and J usage is TRBJ1-3, with D possibly being TRBD1 (5 bases). The length of the CDR3 is 15 residues. Germline V gene sequence: CDR1 SGDLS, CDR2 YYNGEE. Trimming left V 2 bases short and J 2 bases short, with 11 bases between. The CDR3 DNA sequence: TGTGCCAGCAGCGTCGATTCAGGGACTGGAAACACCATATATTTT. Protein product: CASSVDSGTGNTIYF. Based on the CDR3 plus reference TRBV9 and TRBJ1-3, the full variable domain is DSGVTQTPKHLITATGQRVTLRCSPRSGDLSVYWYQQSLDQGLQFLIQYYNGEERAKGNILERFSAQQFPDLHSELNLSSLELGDSALYFCASSVDSGTGNTIYFGEGSWLTVV.

The CDR3 DNA is TGTGCCAGCAGACGAAACAGCTCACCCCTCCACTTT. As protein: CASRRNSSPLHF. This chain links TRBV12-3 or TRBV12-4 with TRBJ1-6; no firm D call. The germline V and J ends were trimmed by 6 bases and 10 bases, with 10 bases remaining between them. This CDR3 has 12 amino acids.

The chain couples TRBV11-1 to TRBJ2-1; maybe TRBD1 (5 bases). Germline V lookup: CDR1 SGHAT, CDR2 FQDESV (reference sequence). Trimming took off 6 bases at V and 8 bases at J, with 11 bases between the two ends. The CDR3 has 12 residues. The CDR3 is CASRTQGYEQFF. CDR3 nucleotides: TGTGCCAGCAGAACGCAGGGTTATGAGCAGTTCTTC.

CDR3 coding DNA: TGCAGCGGGATCAGCGACAGGGGCCTCACCTACAATGAGCAGTTCTTC. Encoded protein: CSGISDRGLTYNEQFF. The V and J genes are TRBV29-1 and TRBJ2-1; 8 bases are shared with TRBD1. Trimming at V came to 7 bases and at J to 2 bases, leaving 13 bases not matched to a gene. This CDR3 comprises 16 residues. Germline V gives CDR1 SQVTM, CDR2 ANQGSEA.

This clone showed up just a few times. The J gene is TRBJ1-1, the V gene TRBV19; 7 bases match TRBD1. Germline V gene sequence: CDR1 LNHDA, CDR2 SQIVND (reference sequence). The CDR3 covers 14 residues. Trimming cost V 6 bases and J 4 bases; bases outside gene matches: 8. The CDR3 loop is CASSMTGFATEAFF. The DNA of the CDR3 is TGTGCCAGTAGCATGACAGGGTTCGCCACTGAAGCTTTCTTT.

The rearrangement joins TRBV7-9 to TRBJ2-5, with TRBD2 identical over 9 bases. This CDR3 contains 14 residues. Trimming took 4 bases from V and 5 from J; bases not matched to a gene: 5. CDR1 and CDR2 from the germline V gene are SEHNR and FQNEAQ (reference sequence). DNA of the CDR3: TGTGCCAGCAGCTCTCTAGCGGGGAGGGAGACCCAGTACTTC. Its protein is CASSSLAGRETQYF.

The chain joins TRBV19 to TRBJ1-6, with D possibly matching TRBD1 (5 bases). The V gene lost 7 bases and the J gene lost 7 bases, with 17 bases spanning the gap. This CDR3 is 15 amino acids long. Germline V CDR1 and CDR2: LNHDA, SQIVND (reference sequence). The DNA for the CDR3 is TGTGCCAGTAACTCCAGGGCGCGAGAGAATTCACCCCTCCACTTT. It specifies CASNSRARENSPLHF. The variable domain in full, with the rest retrieved from reference TRBV19 and TRBJ1-6, is DGGITQSPKYLFRKEGQNVTLSCEQNLNHDAMYWYRQDPGQGLRLIYYSQIVNDFQKGDIAEGYSVSREKKESFPLTVTSAQKNPTAFYLCASNSRARENSPLHFGNGTRLTVT.

The chain recombines TRBV19 with TRBJ1-6; 8 nucleotides agree with TRBD1. V was clipped by 1 base and J by 10 bases; unmatched bases: 6. The CDR3 runs to 15 residues. From germline, CDR1 is LNHDA and CDR2 SQIVND (reference sequence). The CDR3 DNA is TGTGCCAGTAGTATAGGGCAGGGGGCTGGGTCACCCCTCCACTTT. Its translation is CASSIGQGAGSPLHF.

The chain is built from TRBV6-5 and TRBJ2-2; maybe TRBD1 (5 bases). V lost 6 bases, J lost 4 bases, and 12 bases lay in between. Germline V CDR1 and CDR2: MNHEY, SVGAGI. CDR3 length equals 14 residues. CDR3 nucleotides: TGTGCCAGCAGCCCAGGGTCGGTCACCGGGGAGCTGTTTTTT. Protein: CASSPGSVTGELFF.

The chain recombines TRBV6-2 or TRBV6-3 with TRBJ2-3; D possibly corresponds to TRBD1 (6 bases). The CDR3 loop spans 15 amino acids. V gave up 5 bases and J gave up 0 bases, with 12 bases separating them. The germline V gene encodes CDR1 MNHEY and CDR2 SVGEGT. The CDR3 reads CASSLSGASTDTQYF. CDR3 nucleotide sequence: TGTGCCAGCAGTCTTTCAGGGGCTAGCACAGATACGCAGTATTTT.

The chain is built from TRBV7-2 and TRBJ1-2, with TRBD1 matching over 8 bases. Germline loops: CDR1 SGHTA, CDR2 FQGNSA. V trimming: 5 bases; J trimming: 7 bases; junction bases outside the gene matches: 6. The CDR3 length is 13 residues. The CDR3 bases are TGTGCCAGCAGCACCTCAGGGGGCACTGGCTACACCTTC. This gives the protein CASSTSGGTGYTF.

The chain combines TRBV29-1 with TRBJ2-3; 8 nucleotides match TRBD2. The CDR3 contains 14 residues. V shed 7 bases and J 4 bases; nucleotides not matched to a gene: 10. The germline V gene encodes CDR1 SQVTM and CDR2 ANQGSEA. The CDR3 sequence is CSAGKAGASDTQYF. The CDR3 bases are TGCAGCGCCGGGAAAGCGGGGGCCTCAGATACGCAGTATTTT.

J is TRBJ1-6 and V is TRBV27; a possible D gene is TRBD1 (5 bases). CDR1 MNHEY and CDR2 SMNVEV come from the germline V gene (reference sequence). The V and J ends lost 7 bases and 8 bases respectively, with 15 bases between them. This CDR3 is 14 amino acids long. In nucleotides, the CDR3 is TGTGCCAGCACCAAACAGGTTGGATATTCACCCCTCCACTTT. This codes for CASTKQVGYSPLHF.

The chain recombines TRBV5-1 with TRBJ2-1; no reliable D call. The CDR3 is made up of 19 amino acids. Germline CDR1 is SGHRS and CDR2 is YFSETQ. The V end lost 6 bases, the J end lost 2 bases, and 27 bases lay between the germline ends. Here the CDR3 DNA reads TGCGCCAGCACCTCAGCCCCTCGAGAGGTTTCCTCCACCTACAATGAGCAGTTCTTC. This encodes CASTSAPREVSSTYNEQFF.

This chain uses TRBV14 with TRBJ1-1, with 7 bases identical to TRBD1. The CDR3 consists of 14 residues. Germline CDR1 is SGHDN and CDR2 is FVKESK. The J segment lost 7 bases and the V segment lost 0 bases, leaving 5 bases of the junction unmatched. This CDR3 is CASSQDNRGVEAFF. Written as DNA, the CDR3 is TGTGCCAGCAGCCAAGATAACAGGGGAGTTGAAGCTTTCTTT.

The chain is built from TRBV7-3 and TRBJ2-7; a possible D gene is TRBD1 (6 bases). This CDR3 comprises 15 residues. From germline, CDR1 is SGHTA and CDR2 FQGTGA. The germline V and J ends were trimmed by 0 bases and 3 bases, with 12 bases remaining between them. As DNA, the CDR3 is TGTGCCAGCAGCTTAACGCCAGGGGCGGGCTACGAGCAGTACTTC. Amino acid sequence: CASSLTPGAGYEQYF.

The chain combines TRBV10-3 with TRBJ1-1, with 8 bases lining up with TRBD1. Germline lookup yields CDR1 ENHRY and CDR2 SYGVKD. This CDR3 contains 14 residues. V trimming: 6 bases; J trimming: 7 bases; junction bases outside the gene matches: 10. CDR3 nucleotides: TGTGCCATCAGCGACGACAGGGGATTGAGTGAAGCTTTCTTT. Amino acid sequence: CAISDDRGLSEAFF.

The chain joins TRBV5-4 to TRBJ1-2, with 12 bases that match TRBD1. Germline V gene data show CDR1 as SGHNT and CDR2 as YYREEE (reference sequence). Unmatched junction bases numbered 13, after V lost 4 bases and J lost 3 bases. The length of the CDR3 is 18 residues. The DNA of the CDR3 is TGTGCCAGCAGCCCATCCGGGACAGGGGGCATCATGGACTATGGCTACACCTTC. Translating it yields CASSPSGTGGIMDYGYTF.

The CDR3 DNA follows: TGTGCCAGTAGTAGCCTCCAGGGGGCCAATAATTCACCCCTCCACTTT. This translates into CASSSLQGANNSPLHF. This chain joins TRBV19 and TRBJ1-6; 8 nucleotides agree with TRBD1. Unmatched junction bases numbered 7, after V lost 4 bases and J lost 5 bases. Germline V CDR1 and CDR2: LNHDA, SQIVND (reference sequence). The CDR3 length is 16 residues.

The table lists this clone with a count of one. The chain combines TRBV3-1 (or the pseudogene TRBV3-2) with TRBJ1-6; possible D gene TRBD1, 6 bases. Between the trimmed V and J ends, which lost 3 bases and 9 bases, there was a span of 6 bases. There are 12 residues in the CDR3. From germline, CDR1 is LGHDT and CDR2 YNNKEL (reference sequence). The CDR3 here is CASSQTGSPLHF. CDR3 DNA sequence: TGTGCCAGCAGCCAGACAGGTTCACCCCTCCACTTT.

The sample holds one count of this clone. The rearrangement joins TRBV5-1 to TRBJ2-6; D possibly corresponds to TRBD1 (5 bases). V shed 0 bases and J shed 2 bases, with 6 bases lying between them. CDR3 length: 15 residues. The germline V gene has CDR1 SGHRS and CDR2 YFSETQ. The CDR3 DNA reads as TGCGCCAGCAGCTTGGGACAGCCTGGGGCCAACGTCCTGACTTTC. It codes for CASSLGQPGANVLTF. Combining the CDR3 with reference TRBV5-1 and TRBJ2-6 gives the whole variable domain KAGVTQTPRYLIKTRGQQVTLSCSPISGHRSVSWYQQTPGQGLQFLFEYFSETQRNKGNFPGRFSGRQFSNSRSEMNVSTLELGDSALYLCASSLGQPGANVLTFGAGSRLTVL.

The chain recombines TRBV5-1 with TRBJ2-5; possible D gene TRBD2, 5 bases. The germline CDR1 and CDR2 sequences are SGHRS and YFSETQ. V lost 0 bases and J 1 base, leaving 16 bases between the germline ends. The CDR3 is made up of 17 amino acids. CDR3 protein: CASSLGQTIGRQETQYF. The DNA for the CDR3 is TGCGCCAGCAGCTTGGGGCAGACTATAGGGCGCCAAGAGACCCAGTACTTC.

The J gene is TRBJ1-2, the V gene TRBV2; 7 bases are a match to TRBD1. The CDR3 totals 14 residues. Germline values: CDR1 SNHLY, CDR2 FYNNEI. With V trimmed by 1 base and J by 7 bases, 6 bases remained unmatched. The CDR3 is CASSEVGQQAGYTF. CDR3 nucleotide sequence: TGTGCCAGCAGTGAAGTGGGACAGCAAGCTGGCTACACCTTC. The whole variable domain, filled in from reference TRBV2 and TRBJ1-2, reads EPEVTQTPSHQVTQMGQEVILRCVPISNHLYFYWYRQILGQKVEFLVSFYNNEISEKSEIFDDQFSVERPDGSNFTLKIRSTKLEDSAMYFCASSEVGQQAGYTFGSGTRLTVV.

The chain joins TRBV23-1 to TRBJ1-3; a weak D match, TRBD1 (5 bases). TRBV23-1 is marked as an open reading frame, function uncertain. V gave up 9 bases and J gave up 2 bases, with 8 bases separating them. The CDR3 is made up of 12 amino acids. CDR3 coding DNA: TGCGCCAGGGCGGGGGCTGGAAACACCATATATTTT. Protein: CARAGAGNTIYF.

Here the CDR3 reads CASSLQGRVDQPQHF. In DNA, the CDR3 is TGTGCCAGCAGCTTGCAGGGGCGCGTTGATCAGCCCCAGCATTTT. The rearrangement uses TRBV5-4 and TRBJ1-5, with D tentatively TRBD1 (6 bases). CDR1 is SGHNT and CDR2 is YYREEE in the germline V gene (reference sequence). With 1 base removed from V and 5 bases from J, the gap between germline ends came to 13 bases. This CDR3 is 15 amino acids long.

The chain recombines TRBV24-1 with TRBJ2-5; TRBD2 is a possible D gene (7 bases). The CDR3 runs to 15 residues. Germline loops: CDR1 KGHDR, CDR2 SFDVKD. Trimming took 2 bases from V and 9 from J, leaving 18 bases between them. The CDR3 sequence: CATSDSTGGGGAQYF. The CDR3 DNA follows: TGTGCCACCAGTGATTCGACCGGGGGAGGGGGGGCCCAGTACTTC.

Written as DNA, the CDR3 is TGTGCCAGCAGTTACGGGGGACTGGTAAACACCGGGGAGCTGTTTTTT. This sequence encodes CASSYGGLVNTGELFF. The chain couples TRBV6-5 to TRBJ2-2; TRBD2 might be the D (6 bases). Germline values: CDR1 MNHEY, CDR2 SVGAGI. With 2 bases removed from V and 2 bases from J, the gap between germline ends came to 12 bases. This CDR3 is built from 16 residues.

This chain joins TRBV5-1 and TRBJ2-1, with no clear D. Per germline, CDR1 SGHRS and CDR2 YFSETQ. V was pared by 6 bases and J by 0 bases, with 7 bases between. CDR3 size: 13 residues. CDR3 protein: CASKPSSYNEQFF. CDR3 DNA sequence: TGCGCCAGCAAACCTAGCTCCTACAATGAGCAGTTCTTC.

The chain uses TRBV11-2 and TRBJ2-7; 9 bases fit TRBD1. The CDR3 covers 14 residues. Per germline, CDR1 SGHAT and CDR2 FQNNGV. J gave up 0 bases and V 5 bases, and 2 bases lay outside the gene matches. CDR3 DNA sequence: TGTGCCAGCAGCCGACAGGGGGGCTCCTACGAGCAGTACTTC. As protein: CASSRQGGSYEQYF.

V is TRBV6-5 and J is TRBJ1-2; 9 positions agree with TRBD1. CDR1 is MNHEY, CDR2 SVGAGI, per germline. This CDR3 contains 15 residues. V was pared by 2 bases and J by 2 bases, with 3 bases of the junction left unmatched. As DNA, the CDR3 is TGTGCCAGCAGTTACGGGACAGGGAAAAACTATGGCTACACCTTC. Translated, it gives CASSYGTGKNYGYTF.